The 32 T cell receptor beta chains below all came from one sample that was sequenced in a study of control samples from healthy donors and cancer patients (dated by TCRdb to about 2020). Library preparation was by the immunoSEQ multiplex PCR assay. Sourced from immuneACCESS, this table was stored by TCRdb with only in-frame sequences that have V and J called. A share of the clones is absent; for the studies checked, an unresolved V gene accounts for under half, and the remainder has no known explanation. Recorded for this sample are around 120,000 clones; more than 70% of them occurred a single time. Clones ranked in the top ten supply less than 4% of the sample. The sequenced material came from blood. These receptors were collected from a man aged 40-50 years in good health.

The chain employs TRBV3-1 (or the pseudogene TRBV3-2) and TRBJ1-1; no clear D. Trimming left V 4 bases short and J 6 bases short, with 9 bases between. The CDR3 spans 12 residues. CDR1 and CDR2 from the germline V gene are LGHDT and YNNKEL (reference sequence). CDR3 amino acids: CASSLNRAEAFF. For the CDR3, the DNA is TGTGCCAGCAGCCTAAACCGGGCTGAAGCTTTCTTT.

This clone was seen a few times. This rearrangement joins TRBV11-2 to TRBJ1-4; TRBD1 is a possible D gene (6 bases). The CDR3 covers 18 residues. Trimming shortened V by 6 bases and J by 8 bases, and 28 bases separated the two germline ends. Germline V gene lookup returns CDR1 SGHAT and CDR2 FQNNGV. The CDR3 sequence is CASRSVARQVDGREKLFF. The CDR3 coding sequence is TGTGCCAGCAGATCTGTCGCACGACAGGTCGATGGGAGGGAAAAACTGTTTTTT.

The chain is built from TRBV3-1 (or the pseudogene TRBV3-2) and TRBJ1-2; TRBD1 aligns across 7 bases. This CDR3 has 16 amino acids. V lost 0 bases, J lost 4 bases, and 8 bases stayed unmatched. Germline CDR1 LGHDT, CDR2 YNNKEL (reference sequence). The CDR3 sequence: CASSQDLRGGRYGYTF. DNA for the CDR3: TGTGCCAGCAGCCAAGACCTCAGGGGGGGACGCTATGGCTACACCTTC.

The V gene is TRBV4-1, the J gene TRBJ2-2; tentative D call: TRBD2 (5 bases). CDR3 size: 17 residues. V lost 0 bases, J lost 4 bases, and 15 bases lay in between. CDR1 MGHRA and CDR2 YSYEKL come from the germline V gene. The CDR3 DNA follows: TGCGCCAGCAGCCAAGACCCCCGGGCCGGAGGCACCGGGGAGCTGTTTTTT. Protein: CASSQDPRAGGTGELFF.

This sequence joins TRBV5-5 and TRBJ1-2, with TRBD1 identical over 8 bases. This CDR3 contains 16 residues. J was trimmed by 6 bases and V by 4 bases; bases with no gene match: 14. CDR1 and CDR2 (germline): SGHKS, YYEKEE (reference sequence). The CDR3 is CASSLVWDRPRHGYTF. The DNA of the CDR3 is TGTGCCAGCAGCCTAGTCTGGGACAGGCCCCGGCATGGCTACACCTTC.

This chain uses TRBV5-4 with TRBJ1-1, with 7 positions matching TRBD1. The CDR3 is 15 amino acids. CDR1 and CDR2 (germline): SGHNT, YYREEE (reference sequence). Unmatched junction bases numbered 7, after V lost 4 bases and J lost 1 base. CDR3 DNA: TGTGCCAGCAGCCCGCGACAGGGACCGAACACTGAAGCTTTCTTT. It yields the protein CASSPRQGPNTEAFF.

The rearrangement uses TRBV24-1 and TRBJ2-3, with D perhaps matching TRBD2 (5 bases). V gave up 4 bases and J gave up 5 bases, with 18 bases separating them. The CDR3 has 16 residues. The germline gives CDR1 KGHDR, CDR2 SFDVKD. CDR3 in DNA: TGTGCCACCAGTGACCGTCGAGTCAGCGGTCGAGATACGCAGTATTTT. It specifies CATSDRRVSGRDTQYF.

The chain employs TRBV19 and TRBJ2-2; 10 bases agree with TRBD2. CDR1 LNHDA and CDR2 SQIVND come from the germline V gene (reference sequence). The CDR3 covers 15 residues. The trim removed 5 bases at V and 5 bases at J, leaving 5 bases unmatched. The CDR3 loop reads CASSLGLARTGELFF. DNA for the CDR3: TGTGCCAGTAGTTTGGGACTAGCGAGGACCGGGGAGCTGTTTTTT.

CDR3 nucleotide sequence: TGCGCCAGCAGCCAAGGTGTGGGGGTTGCAACTAATGAAAAACTGTTTTTT. Encoded protein: CASSQGVGVATNEKLFF. The chain joins TRBV4-3 to TRBJ1-4; maybe TRBD1 (5 bases). CDR1 LGHNA and CDR2 YSLEER come from the germline V gene. The CDR3 loop spans 17 amino acids. V gave up 1 base and J gave up 0 bases, with 12 bases separating them.

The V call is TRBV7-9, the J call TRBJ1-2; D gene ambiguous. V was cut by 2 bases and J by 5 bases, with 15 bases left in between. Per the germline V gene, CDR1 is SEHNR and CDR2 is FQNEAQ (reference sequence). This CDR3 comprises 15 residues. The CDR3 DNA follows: TGTGCCAGCAGCTTAAGAGCAGGTGCTGCGTATGGCTACACCTTC. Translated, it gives CASSLRAGAAYGYTF.

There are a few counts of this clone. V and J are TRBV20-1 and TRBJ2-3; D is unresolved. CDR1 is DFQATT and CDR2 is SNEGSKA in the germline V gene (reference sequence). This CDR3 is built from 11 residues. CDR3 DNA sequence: TGCAAGACGGCTAGCACAGATACGCAGTATTTT. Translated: CKTASTDTQYF.

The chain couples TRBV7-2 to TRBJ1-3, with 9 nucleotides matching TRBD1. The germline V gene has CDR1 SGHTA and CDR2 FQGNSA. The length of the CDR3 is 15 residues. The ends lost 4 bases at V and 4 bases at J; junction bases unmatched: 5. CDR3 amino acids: CASSSSGTGGNTIYF. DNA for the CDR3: TGTGCCAGCAGCTCCTCCGGGACAGGGGGAAACACCATATATTTT.

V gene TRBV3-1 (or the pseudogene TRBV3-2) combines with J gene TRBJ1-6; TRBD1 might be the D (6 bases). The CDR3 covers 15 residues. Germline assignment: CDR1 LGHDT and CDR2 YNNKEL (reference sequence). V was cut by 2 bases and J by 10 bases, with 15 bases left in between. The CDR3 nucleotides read TGTGCCAGCAGCCAAATGGGGGTAGGGGGGTCACCCCTCCACTTT. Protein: CASSQMGVGGSPLHF.

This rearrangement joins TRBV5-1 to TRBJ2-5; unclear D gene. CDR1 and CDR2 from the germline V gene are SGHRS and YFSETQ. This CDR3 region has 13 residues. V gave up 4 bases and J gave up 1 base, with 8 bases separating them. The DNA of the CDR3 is TGCGCCAGCAGCCCGGGTCCCCAAGAGACCCAGTACTTC. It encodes CASSPGPQETQYF.

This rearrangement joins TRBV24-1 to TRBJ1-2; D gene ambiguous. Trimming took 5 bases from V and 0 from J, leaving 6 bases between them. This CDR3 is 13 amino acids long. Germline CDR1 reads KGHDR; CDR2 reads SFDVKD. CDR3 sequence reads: CATSADTNYGYTF. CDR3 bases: TGTGCCACCAGTGCCGACACTAACTATGGCTACACCTTC.

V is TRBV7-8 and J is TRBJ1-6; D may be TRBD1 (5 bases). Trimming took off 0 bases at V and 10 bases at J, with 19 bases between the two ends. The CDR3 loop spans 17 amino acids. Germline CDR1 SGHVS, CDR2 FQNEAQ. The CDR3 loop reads CASSLAVGPRMGSPLHF. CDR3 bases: TGTGCCAGCAGCTTAGCGGTGGGACCCAGAATGGGCTCACCCCTCCACTTT. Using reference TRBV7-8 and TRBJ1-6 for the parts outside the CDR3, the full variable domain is GAGVSQSPRYKVAKRGQDVALRCDPISGHVSLFWYQQALGQGPEFLTYFQNEAQLDKSGLPSDRFFAERPEGSVSTLKIQRTQQEDSAVYLCASSLAVGPRMGSPLHFGNGTRLTVT.

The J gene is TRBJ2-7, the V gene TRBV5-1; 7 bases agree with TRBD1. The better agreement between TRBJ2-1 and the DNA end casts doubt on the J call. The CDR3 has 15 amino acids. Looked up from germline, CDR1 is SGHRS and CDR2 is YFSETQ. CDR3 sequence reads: CASSSGQVSYNEQFF. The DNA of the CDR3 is TGCGCCAGCAGCAGTGGACAGGTCTCCTACAATGAGCAGTTCTTC.

The CDR3 here is CASSRPHEQYF. CDR3 DNA sequence: TGTGCCAGCAGCCGGCCCCACGAGCAGTACTTC. The genes are TRBV5-4 and TRBJ2-7; no clear D. Trimming removed 4 bases from V and 5 bases from J, with 7 bases in between. The length of the CDR3 is 11 residues. CDR1 is SGHNT, CDR2 YYREEE, per germline (reference sequence).

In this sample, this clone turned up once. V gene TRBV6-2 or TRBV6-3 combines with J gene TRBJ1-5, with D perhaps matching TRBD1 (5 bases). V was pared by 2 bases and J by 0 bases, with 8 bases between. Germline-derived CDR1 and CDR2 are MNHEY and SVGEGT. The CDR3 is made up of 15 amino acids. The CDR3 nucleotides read TGTGCCAGCAGTTACGGGGGGAATAGCAATCAGCCCCAGCATTTT. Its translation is CASSYGGNSNQPQHF.

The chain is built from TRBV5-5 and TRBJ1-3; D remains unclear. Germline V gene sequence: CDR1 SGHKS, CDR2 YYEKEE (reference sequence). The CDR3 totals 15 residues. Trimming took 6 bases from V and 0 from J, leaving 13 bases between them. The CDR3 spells CASTDLGRSGNTIYF. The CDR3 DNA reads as TGTGCCAGCACCGATCTGGGCCGCTCTGGAAACACCATATATTTT.

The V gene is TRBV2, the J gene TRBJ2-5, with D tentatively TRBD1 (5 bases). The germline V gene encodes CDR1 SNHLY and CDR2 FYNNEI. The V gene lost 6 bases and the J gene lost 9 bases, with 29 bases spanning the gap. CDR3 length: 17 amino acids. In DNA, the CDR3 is TGTGCCAGCAGCGAAATTGGACACCCGAAGCCCTTGGTGGCCCAGTACTTC. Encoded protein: CASSEIGHPKPLVAQYF.

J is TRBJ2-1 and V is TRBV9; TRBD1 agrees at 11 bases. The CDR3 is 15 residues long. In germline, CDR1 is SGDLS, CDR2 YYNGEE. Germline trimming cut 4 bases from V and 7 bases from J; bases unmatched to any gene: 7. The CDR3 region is CASSFGQGATNEQFF. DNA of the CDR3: TGTGCCAGCAGCTTTGGACAGGGGGCGACGAATGAGCAGTTCTTC.

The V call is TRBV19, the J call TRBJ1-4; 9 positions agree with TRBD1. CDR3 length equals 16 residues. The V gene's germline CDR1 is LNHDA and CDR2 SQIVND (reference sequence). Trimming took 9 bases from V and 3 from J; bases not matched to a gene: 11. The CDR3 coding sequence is TGTGCCAGCAAACGGACAGGGGAGAAAGCTAATGAAAAACTGTTTTTT. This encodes CASKRTGEKANEKLFF.

CDR3 protein: CASSPTTAGDYEQYF. The DNA of the CDR3 is TGTGCCAGCAGTCCTACGACAGCAGGAGACTACGAGCAGTACTTC. This sequence joins TRBV7-9 and TRBJ2-7; tentatively, D is TRBD1 (5 bases). Per the germline V gene, CDR1 is SEHNR and CDR2 is FQNEAQ (reference sequence). V lost 6 bases to trimming and J lost 3 bases, with 18 bases between them. There are 15 residues in the CDR3.

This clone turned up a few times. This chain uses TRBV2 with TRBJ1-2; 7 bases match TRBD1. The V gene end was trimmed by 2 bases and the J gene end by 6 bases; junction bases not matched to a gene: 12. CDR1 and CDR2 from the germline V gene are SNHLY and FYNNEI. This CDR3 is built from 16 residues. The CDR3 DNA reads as TGTGCCAGCAGTGAAAGGGGGCGCGGAGGTAAGGATGGCTACACCTTC. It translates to CASSERGRGGKDGYTF.

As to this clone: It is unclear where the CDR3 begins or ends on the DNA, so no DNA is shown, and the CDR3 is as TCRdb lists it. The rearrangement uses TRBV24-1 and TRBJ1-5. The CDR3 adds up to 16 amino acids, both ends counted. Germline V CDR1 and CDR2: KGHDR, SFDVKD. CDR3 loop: CATSETSGQSNQPQHF.

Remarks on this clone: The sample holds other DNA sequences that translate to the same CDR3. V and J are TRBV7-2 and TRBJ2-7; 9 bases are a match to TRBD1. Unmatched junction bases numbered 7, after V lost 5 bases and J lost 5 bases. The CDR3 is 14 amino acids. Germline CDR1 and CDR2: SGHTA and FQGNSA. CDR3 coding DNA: TGTGCCAGCAGCCCGGGACAGGGCGCCCACGAGCAGTACTTC. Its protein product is CASSPGQGAHEQYF.

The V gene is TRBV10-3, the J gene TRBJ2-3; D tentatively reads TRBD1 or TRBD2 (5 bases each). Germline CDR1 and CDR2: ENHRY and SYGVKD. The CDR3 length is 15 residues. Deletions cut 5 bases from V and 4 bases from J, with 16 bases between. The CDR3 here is CAISSEALGADTQYF. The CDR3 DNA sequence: TGTGCCATCAGTTCGGAGGCCTTAGGGGCAGATACGCAGTATTTT.

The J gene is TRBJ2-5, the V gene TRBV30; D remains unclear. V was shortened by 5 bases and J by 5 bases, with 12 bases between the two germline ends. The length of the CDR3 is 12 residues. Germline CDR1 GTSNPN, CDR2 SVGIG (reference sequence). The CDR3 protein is CAWETGFETQYF. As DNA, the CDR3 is TGTGCCTGGGAGACTGGCTTTGAGACCCAGTACTTC.

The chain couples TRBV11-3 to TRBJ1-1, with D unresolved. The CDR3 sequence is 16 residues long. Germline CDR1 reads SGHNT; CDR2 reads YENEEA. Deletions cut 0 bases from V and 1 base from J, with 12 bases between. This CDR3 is CASSLDRLEKNTEAFF. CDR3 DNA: TGTGCCAGCAGCTTAGATCGACTGGAAAAGAACACTGAAGCTTTCTTT.

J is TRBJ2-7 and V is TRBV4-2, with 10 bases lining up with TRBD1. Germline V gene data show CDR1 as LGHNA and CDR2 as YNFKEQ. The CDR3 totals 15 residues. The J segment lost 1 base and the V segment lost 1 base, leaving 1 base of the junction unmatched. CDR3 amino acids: CASSQGQGASYEQYF. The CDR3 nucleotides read TGTGCCAGCAGCCAAGGACAGGGGGCATCCTACGAGCAGTACTTC.

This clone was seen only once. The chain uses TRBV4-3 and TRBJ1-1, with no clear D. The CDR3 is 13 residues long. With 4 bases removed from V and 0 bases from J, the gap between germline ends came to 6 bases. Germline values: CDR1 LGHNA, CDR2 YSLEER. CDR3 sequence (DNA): TGCGCCAGCAGCCTCGAAATGAACACTGAAGCTTTCTTT. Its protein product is CASSLEMNTEAFF.